These 12 T cell receptor beta chains came from one sample sequenced in a study of cytomegalovirus exposure and HLA in healthy donors. The PCR made use of 60 Vbeta and 13 Jbeta primers. The method was immunoSEQ multiplex PCR; TCRdb's version includes in-frame clones alone and lacks a portion of them. The sample yields about 160,000 clones, over 65% seen once. Specimen: PBMCs. The receptors here all came from a man aged 18-30 years in good health and CMV-seropositive.

This clone showed up just once. This sequence joins TRBV10-3 and TRBJ2-5, with 7 bases aligning to TRBD2. The V gene end was trimmed by 0 bases and the J gene end by 2 bases; junction bases not matched to a gene: 6. The germline V gene has CDR1 ENHRY and CDR2 SYGVKD. This CDR3 contains 16 residues. The CDR3 reads CAISESGRALQETQYF. CDR3 coding DNA: TGTGCCATCAGTGAGTCGGGGAGGGCATTACAAGAGACCCAGTACTTC.

V gene TRBV6-1 combines with J gene TRBJ1-5; D is perhaps TRBD1 (6 bases). CDR1 is MNHNS, CDR2 SASEGT, per germline. Trimming removed 1 base from V and 1 base from J, with 14 bases in between. The CDR3 is 17 residues long. The DNA of the CDR3 is TGTGCCAGCAGTGAAGTCGGGGGGGCGGGAAGCAATCAGCCCCAGCATTTT. As protein: CASSEVGGAGSNQPQHF.

This clone was seen a few times. The chain has TRBV19 and TRBJ1-1; tentative D call: TRBD1 (5 bases). This CDR3 contains 15 residues. CDR1 is LNHDA, CDR2 SQIVND, per germline (reference sequence). The germline V and J ends were trimmed by 2 bases and 8 bases, with 18 bases remaining between them. Here the CDR3 DNA reads TGTGCCAGTAGTATATCAAGGGTGACAGAGAAAGAAGCTTTCTTT. Encoded protein: CASSISRVTEKEAFF. Full variable domain (outside the CDR3, taken from reference TRBV19 and TRBJ1-1): DGGITQSPKYLFRKEGQNVTLSCEQNLNHDAMYWYRQDPGQGLRLIYYSQIVNDFQKGDIAEGYSVSREKKESFPLTVTSAQKNPTAFYLCASSISRVTEKEAFFGQGTRLTVV.

J is TRBJ1-2 and V is TRBV20-1; TRBD1 matches at 7 bases. Losses at the gene ends were 7 bases for V and 7 bases for J; bases not matched to a gene: 0. CDR1 DFQATT and CDR2 SNEGSKA come from the germline V gene (reference sequence). CDR3 size: 9 residues. The CDR3: CSDRGGYTF. The CDR3 bases are TGCAGTGACAGGGGTGGCTACACCTTC.

This clone appeared a few times. This sequence joins TRBV7-6 and TRBJ2-2, with a tentative D call TRBD2 (5 bases). From germline, CDR1 is SGHVS and CDR2 FNYEAQ. V lost 5 bases to trimming and J lost 6 bases, with 10 bases between them. CDR3 length: 13 amino acids. CDR3 DNA sequence: TGTGCCAGCAGCCCCTTCGGGGCCGGGGAGCTGTTTTTT. Its translation is CASSPFGAGELFF.

In this sample, this clone turned up a few times. At the DNA level, this CDR3 is encoded by other sequences in the same sample as well. The V call is TRBV4-1, the J call TRBJ1-1; perhaps TRBD1 as D (5 bases). V lost 3 bases and J lost 4, with 12 bases in between. This CDR3 has 14 residues. The germline CDR1 and CDR2 sequences are MGHRA and YSYEKL. The CDR3 sequence is CASSQDSRGTEAFF. The CDR3 bases are TGCGCCAGCAGCCAGGATTCTAGGGGCACTGAAGCTTTCTTT.

The chain is built from TRBV11-3 and TRBJ2-1; TRBD2 matches at 8 bases. The junction had 8 bases not matched to a gene; V was cut back by 4 bases and J by 6 bases. This CDR3 is 15 amino acids long. Germline-derived CDR1 and CDR2 are SGHNT and YENEEA. The CDR3 reads CASSSSSGSGNEQFF. The CDR3 nucleotides read TGTGCCAGCAGCTCTTCAAGCGGGAGCGGCAATGAGCAGTTCTTC.

This clone was seen only once. The chain combines TRBV5-1 with TRBJ1-1; tentatively, D is TRBD1 (6 bases). The CDR3 totals 14 residues. The germline V and J ends were trimmed by 7 bases and 6 bases, with 19 bases remaining between them. Germline V gene sequence: CDR1 SGHRS, CDR2 YFSETQ. In DNA, the CDR3 is TGCGCCAGCCCCTGGGCGTCTGGGGGCGCTGAAGCTTTCTTT. It codes for CASPWASGGAEAFF. The whole variable domain, remainder taken from reference TRBV5-1 and TRBJ1-1, is KAGVTQTPRYLIKTRGQQVTLSCSPISGHRSVSWYQQTPGQGLQFLFEYFSETQRNKGNFPGRFSGRQFSNSRSEMNVSTLELGDSALYLCASPWASGGAEAFFGQGTRLTVV.

V usage is TRBV7-2 and J usage is TRBJ2-5; 8 positions match TRBD1. Germline V CDR1 and CDR2: SGHTA, FQGNSA. The J segment lost 5 bases and the V segment lost 6 bases, leaving 5 bases of the junction unmatched. This CDR3 spans 13 amino acids. The CDR3: CASRNRGRETQYF. In DNA form, the CDR3 reads TGTGCCAGCAGGAACAGGGGGAGGGAGACCCAGTACTTC.

The chain combines TRBV11-2 with TRBJ1-4; D gene unclear. The CDR3 is 12 residues long. Germline loops: CDR1 SGHAT, CDR2 FQNNGV. V lost 3 bases, J lost 10 bases, and 9 bases lay in between. The CDR3, as DNA: TGTGCCAGCAGCTTCCGTGGAGGAAAACTGTTTTTT. This gives the protein CASSFRGGKLFF.

The chain carries TRBV25-1 and TRBJ1-2, with 7 bases aligning to TRBD1. Germline assignment: CDR1 MGHDK and CDR2 SYGVNS. The CDR3 is made up of 12 amino acids. V lost 7 bases and J lost 7; bases outside the gene matches: 6. CDR3 in DNA: TGTGCCAGCAAGACAGGGTCCTCTGGCTACACCTTC. Translation: CASKTGSSGYTF.

A few counts support this clone. The chain recombines TRBV7-8 with TRBJ1-4; no firm D call. In germline, CDR1 is SGHVS, CDR2 FQNEAQ. The CDR3 length is 15 residues. V lost 5 bases to trimming and J lost 6 bases, with 16 bases between them. CDR3 in amino acids: CASSPRPRRDEKLFF. The CDR3 nucleotides are TGTGCCAGCAGCCCCCGTCCTCGCCGGGATGAAAAACTGTTTTTT.